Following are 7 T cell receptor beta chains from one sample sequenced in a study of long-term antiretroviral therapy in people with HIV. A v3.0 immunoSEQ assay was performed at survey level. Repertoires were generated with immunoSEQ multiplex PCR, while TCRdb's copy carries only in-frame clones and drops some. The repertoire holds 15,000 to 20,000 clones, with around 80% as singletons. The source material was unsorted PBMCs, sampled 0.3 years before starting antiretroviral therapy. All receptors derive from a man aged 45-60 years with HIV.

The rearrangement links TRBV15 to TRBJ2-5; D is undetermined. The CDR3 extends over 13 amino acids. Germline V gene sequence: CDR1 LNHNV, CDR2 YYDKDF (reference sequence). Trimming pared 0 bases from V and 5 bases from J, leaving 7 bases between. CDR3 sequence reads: CATSRDLGETQYF. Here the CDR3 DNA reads TGTGCCACCAGCAGAGATTTAGGGGAGACCCAGTACTTC.

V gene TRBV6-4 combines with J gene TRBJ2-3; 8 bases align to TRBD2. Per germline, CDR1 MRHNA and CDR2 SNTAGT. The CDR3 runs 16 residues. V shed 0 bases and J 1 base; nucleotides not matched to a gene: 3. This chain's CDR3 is CASSDSPGGGTDTQYF. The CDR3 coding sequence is TGTGCCAGCAGTGACTCCCCGGGGGGGGGCACAGATACGCAGTATTTT.

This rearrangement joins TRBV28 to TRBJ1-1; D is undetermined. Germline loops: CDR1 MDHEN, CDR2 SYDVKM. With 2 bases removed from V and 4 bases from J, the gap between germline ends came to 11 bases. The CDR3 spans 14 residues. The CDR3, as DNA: TGTGCCAGCAGTTTAGAGGGCTTGTCCACTGAAGCTTTCTTT. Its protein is CASSLEGLSTEAFF.

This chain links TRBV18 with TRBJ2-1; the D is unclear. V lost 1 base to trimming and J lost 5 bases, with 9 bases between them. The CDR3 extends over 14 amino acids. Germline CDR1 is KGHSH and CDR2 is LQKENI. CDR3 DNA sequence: TGTGCCAGCTCACCACTGTCCCCCAACAATGAGCAGTTCTTC. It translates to CASSPLSPNNEQFF.

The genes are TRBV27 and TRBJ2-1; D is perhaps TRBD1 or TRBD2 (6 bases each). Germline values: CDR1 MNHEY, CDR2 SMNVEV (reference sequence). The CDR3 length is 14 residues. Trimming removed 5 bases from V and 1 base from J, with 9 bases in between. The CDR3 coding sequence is TGTGCCAGCAGTCCGGGGGCATCCTACAATGAGCAGTTCTTC. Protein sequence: CASSPGASYNEQFF.

The CDR3, as DNA: TGTGCCAGCAGTCGAATGGGCCTCTATGGCTACACCTTC. Its translation is CASSRMGLYGYTF. This chain uses TRBV28 with TRBJ1-2; unclear D gene. Germline CDR1 MDHEN, CDR2 SYDVKM. This CDR3 region has 13 residues. Trimming stripped 5 bases from V and 4 bases from J, with 11 bases between.

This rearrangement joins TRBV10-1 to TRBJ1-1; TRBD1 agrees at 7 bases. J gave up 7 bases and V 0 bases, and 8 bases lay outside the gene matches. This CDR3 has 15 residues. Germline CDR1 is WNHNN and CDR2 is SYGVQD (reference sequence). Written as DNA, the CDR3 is TGCGCCAGCAGTGAGTCCACAGGGGAAAGGGGTGAAGCTTTCTTT. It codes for CASSESTGERGEAFF.